The next 28 T cell receptor beta chains were all read from a single sample in a study of T cell responses to AZD1222 COVID-19 vaccine. The repertoire was sequenced with immunoSEQ multiplex PCR; TCRdb's copy has only in-frame clones and lacks some. The repertoire holds 100,000 to 150,000 clones, 89% seen once, with under 2% in the top ten. The material was peripheral blood, obtained on day 0 of AZD1222 vaccination. These receptors were collected from an adult in good health.

The chain has TRBV6-2 or TRBV6-3 and TRBJ2-7, with 12 nucleotides matching TRBD2. V lost 0 bases to trimming and J lost 6 bases; unmatched junction nucleotides: 3. CDR1 is MNHEY and CDR2 is SVGEGT in the germline V gene. This CDR3 is built from 15 residues. The DNA of the CDR3 is TGTGCCAGCAGTTACTCGACTAGCGGGAGCGGCGAGCAGTACTTC. Residues: CASSYSTSGSGEQYF.

The V and J genes are TRBV6-5 and TRBJ1-2; maybe TRBD1 (5 bases). This CDR3 is built from 13 residues. The germline V and J ends were trimmed by 5 bases and 4 bases, with 11 bases remaining between them. CDR1 is MNHEY, CDR2 SVGAGI, per germline. CDR3 nucleotides: TGTGCCAGCAGTCCCAGGGAGGCCTATGGCTACACCTTC. It is translated as CASSPREAYGYTF.

The V gene is TRBV5-6, the J gene TRBJ2-7; 13 bases fit TRBD2. Germline trimming cut 1 base from V and 6 bases from J; bases unmatched to any gene: 4. Looked up from germline, CDR1 is SGHDT and CDR2 is YYEEEE. The CDR3 is 15 residues long. The CDR3 reads CASSLRGLAGFEQYF. Here the CDR3 DNA reads TGTGCCAGCAGCTTGCGGGGACTAGCGGGATTCGAGCAGTACTTC.

This clone has just a few counts. The rearrangement links TRBV6-2 or TRBV6-3 to TRBJ2-2, with a tentative D call TRBD2 (5 bases). The CDR3 is 15 amino acids. CDR1 and CDR2 from the germline V gene are MNHEY and SVGEGT. The V and J ends lost 6 bases and 6 bases respectively, with 17 bases between them. CDR3 loop: CASSRAELDAGELFF. CDR3 DNA sequence: TGTGCCAGCAGCCGGGCAGAACTAGATGCCGGGGAGCTGTTTTTT.

This clone was recorded only once. The chain combines TRBV9 with TRBJ2-3; 7 bases map to TRBD2. Trimming removed 0 bases from V and 3 bases from J; junction bases left unmatched: 7. CDR3 length: 16 amino acids. Germline assignment: CDR1 SGDLS and CDR2 YYNGEE. Written as DNA, the CDR3 is TGTGCCAGCAGCGTAGCGGGCGGGAGTCGTACAGATACGCAGTATTTT. Its protein product is CASSVAGGSRTDTQYF.

The gene calls are TRBV3-1 (or the pseudogene TRBV3-2) and TRBJ2-1; TRBD2 agrees at 12 bases. Germline V gene data show CDR1 as LGHDT and CDR2 as YNNKEL (reference sequence). CDR3 length: 20 residues. The ends lost 5 bases at V and 1 base at J; junction bases unmatched: 15. CDR3 in amino acids: CASSSRGRGLAGTSYNEQFF. The CDR3 bases are TGTGCCAGCAGCTCCAGGGGGCGGGGACTAGCGGGTACGTCCTACAATGAGCAGTTCTTC.

The chain couples TRBV6-1 to TRBJ2-5, with 7 bases lining up with TRBD1. The V gene end was trimmed by 3 bases and the J gene end by 1 base; junction bases not matched to a gene: 5. Per germline, CDR1 MNHNS and CDR2 SASEGT. This CDR3 is built from 15 residues. DNA of the CDR3: TGTGCCAGCAGTGAGTCTGCAGGGGGCCAAGAGACCCAGTACTTC. Encoded protein: CASSESAGGQETQYF.

This clone was seen a single time. Compared with germline, one end of the junction differs, possibly owing to a read error. J is TRBJ2-5 and V is TRBV11-2; TRBD1 is a possible D gene (5 bases). Germline V lookup: CDR1 SGHAT, CDR2 FQNNGV. This CDR3 is 14 amino acids long. The CDR3 bases are TGTGCCAGCAGCTCCGGACAATATCAAGGGACCCAGTACTTC. This translates into CASSSGQYQGTQYF.

In this sample, this clone turned up once. The genes are TRBV27 and TRBJ1-4; D perhaps matches TRBD1 (6 bases). This CDR3 is built from 15 residues. Trimming took off 5 bases at V and 6 bases at J, with 16 bases between the two ends. The germline CDR1 and CDR2 sequences are MNHEY and SMNVEV (reference sequence). The CDR3 spells CASSPWGRRDEKLFF. The DNA of the CDR3 is TGTGCCAGCAGTCCATGGGGGCGCAGGGATGAAAAACTGTTTTTT.

This chain connects TRBV25-1 to TRBJ1-3; D not certain. Germline CDR1 reads MGHDK; CDR2 reads SYGVNS. The CDR3 covers 15 residues. Trimming removed 2 bases from V and 3 bases from J, with 11 bases in between. The CDR3 DNA follows: TGTGCCAGCAGTGAAGACACCGCCGGTGGAAACACCATATATTTT. The encoded protein is CASSEDTAGGNTIYF.

This clone was counted a single time. The chain joins TRBV7-2 to TRBJ2-7, with TRBD2 matching 7 bases. V trimming: 5 bases; J trimming: 3 bases; junction bases outside the gene matches: 7. This CDR3 comprises 14 residues. The germline V gene encodes CDR1 SGHTA and CDR2 FQGNSA. Here the CDR3 reads CASSAGLTSYEQYF. CDR3 DNA sequence: TGTGCCAGCAGCGCGGGACTAACTAGCTACGAGCAGTACTTC.

As to this clone: At one boundary the junction diverges from the germline segment, which might be a read error. The chain links TRBV4-1 to TRBJ2-7; tentative D call: TRBD2 (5 bases). This CDR3 comprises 16 residues. The germline gives CDR1 MGHRA, CDR2 YSYEKL. The CDR3 loop reads CASSHPEAETTYGQYF. The CDR3 nucleotides read TGCGCCAGCAGCCACCCGGAGGCAGAGACGACCTACGGGCAGTACTTC.

A single count supports this clone. J is TRBJ2-7 and V is TRBV7-2, with 9 nucleotides matching TRBD1. CDR3 length: 15 amino acids. J lost 2 bases, V lost 3 bases, and 5 bases had no gene match. Germline CDR1 and CDR2: SGHTA and FQGNSA. The CDR3 DNA is TGTGCCAGCAGCTTGGGACAGGGTCTGACCTACGAGCAGTACTTC. Its protein is CASSLGQGLTYEQYF.

This chain links TRBV5-6 with TRBJ2-7; 9 bases match TRBD2. The CDR3 is made up of 16 amino acids. Losses at the gene ends were 3 bases for V and 1 base for J; bases not matched to a gene: 8. Looked up from germline, CDR1 is SGHDT and CDR2 is YYEEEE. This CDR3 reads CASSWGATSGSYEQYF. The DNA of the CDR3 is TGTGCCAGCAGCTGGGGCGCTACTAGCGGGTCCTACGAGCAGTACTTC.

This clone came up a few times. The chain has TRBV15 and TRBJ2-7, with a possible D match to TRBD1 (7 bases). This CDR3 region has 17 residues. Germline V CDR1 and CDR2: LNHNV, YYDKDF (reference sequence). The V end lost 0 bases, the J end lost 0 bases, and 15 bases lay between the germline ends. CDR3 region: CATSRDAGGTASYEQYF. DNA for the CDR3: TGTGCCACCAGCAGAGATGCAGGAGGGACAGCCTCCTACGAGCAGTACTTC.

As regards this clone: One end of the junction is discordant with germline, which a read error may explain. The chain couples TRBV29-1 to TRBJ2-3; a possible D gene is TRBD2 (6 bases). Per the germline V gene, CDR1 is SQVTM and CDR2 is ANQGSEA. This CDR3 comprises 17 residues. The CDR3 nucleotides read TGCAGCGTGGAAGGGGATTCTCGCGGGGCCCTCACAGATACGCAGTATTTT. Translating gives CSVEGDSRGALTDTQYF.

This chain connects TRBV5-1 to TRBJ1-2; possibly TRBD1 for D (6 bases). The germline CDR1 and CDR2 sequences are SGHRS and YFSETQ. V was shortened by 0 bases and J by 3 bases, with 12 bases between the two germline ends. The CDR3 extends over 15 amino acids. CDR3 region: CASSLAQTGDYGYTF. The CDR3 region has the DNA TGCGCCAGCAGCTTGGCCCAGACAGGAGACTATGGCTACACCTTC.

This clone was observed a handful of times. The chain carries TRBV2 and TRBJ1-3, with a possible D match to TRBD1 (6 bases). The CDR3 extends over 17 amino acids. Trimming pared 5 bases from V and 3 bases from J, leaving 20 bases between. CDR1 is SNHLY and CDR2 is FYNNEI in the germline V gene. CDR3: CASSPYRGRGLGNTIYF. As DNA, the CDR3 is TGTGCCAGCAGTCCCTATCGGGGCAGGGGCCTTGGAAACACCATATATTTT.

The genes are TRBV11-2 and TRBJ2-7, with D possibly TRBD2 on 7 matching bases. Per germline, CDR1 SGHAT and CDR2 FQNNGV. CDR3 size: 13 residues. The V end was cut by 5 bases, the J end by 4 bases, with 12 bases between. The CDR3 DNA reads as TGTGCCAGCAGCATCCGGGGGGCGTACGAGCAGTACTTC. It yields the protein CASSIRGAYEQYF.

The chain couples TRBV30 to TRBJ1-4, with a possible D match to TRBD1 (5 bases). Trimming stripped 0 bases from V and 8 bases from J, with 22 bases between. Germline-derived CDR1 and CDR2 are GTSNPN and SVGIG (reference sequence). This CDR3 is built from 17 residues. The DNA of the CDR3 is TGTGCCTGGAGTGTACAATTGAGGGGCAGGGAGAGGGAAAAACTGTTTTTT. Amino acids: CAWSVQLRGREREKLFF. Variable domain in full (rest from reference TRBV30 and TRBJ1-4): SQTIHQWPATLVQPVGSPLSLECTVEGTSNPNLYWYRQAAGRGLQLLFYSVGIGQISSEVPQNLSASRPQDRQFILSSKKLLLSDSGFYLCAWSVQLRGREREKLFFGSGTQLSVL.

The chain carries TRBV19 and TRBJ1-5, with a possible D match to TRBD1 (6 bases). V gave up 5 bases and J gave up 6 bases, with 14 bases separating them. Germline loops: CDR1 LNHDA, CDR2 SQIVND (reference sequence). The CDR3 has 14 residues. CDR3 protein: CASSGGPGGQPQHF. The DNA for the CDR3 is TGTGCCAGTAGTGGGGGGCCTGGGGGTCAGCCCCAGCATTTT.

This clone appeared a single time. The CDR3 region has the DNA TGTGCCTGGAGTGTACAGGAGAACTCCTACGAGCAGTACTTC. Protein: CAWSVQENSYEQYF. The V call is TRBV30, the J call TRBJ2-7, with D perhaps matching TRBD1 (5 bases). The CDR3 has 14 residues. The V end lost 0 bases, the J end lost 0 bases, and 9 bases lay between the germline ends. CDR1 and CDR2 (germline): GTSNPN, SVGIG (reference sequence).

The chain carries TRBV29-1 and TRBJ1-1; D possibly corresponds to TRBD1 (5 bases). The germline V gene has CDR1 SQVTM and CDR2 ANQGSEA. Trimming shortened V by 3 bases and J by 1 base, and 9 bases separated the two germline ends. This CDR3 spans 13 amino acids. Written as DNA, the CDR3 is TGCAGCGTTGAGAGACAGCCGAACACTGAAGCTTTCTTT. As protein: CSVERQPNTEAFF.

The CDR3 loop reads CASSPGGESDEQYF. CDR3 DNA: TGTGCCAGCAGCCCTGGGGGGGAGTCCGACGAGCAGTACTTC. V is TRBV9 and J is TRBJ2-7; 7 bases match TRBD2. The V segment lost 4 bases and the J segment 5 bases; nucleotides outside the gene matches: 9. From germline, CDR1 is SGDLS and CDR2 YYNGEE. The CDR3 contains 14 residues.

This chain uses TRBV27 with TRBJ1-1, with D possibly matching TRBD1 (5 bases). CDR1 and CDR2 (germline): MNHEY, SMNVEV (reference sequence). This CDR3 has 20 residues. Trimming removed 0 bases at V and 0 bases at J, with 23 bases between. The CDR3 here is CASSLSPGTAISVVNTEAFF. The DNA for the CDR3 is TGTGCCAGCAGTTTATCCCCCGGGACCGCGATAAGTGTGGTGAACACTGAAGCTTTCTTT.

This chain links TRBV6-5 with TRBJ1-1; D gene uncertain. V was clipped by 0 bases and J by 3 bases, with 8 bases between them. Germline values: CDR1 MNHEY, CDR2 SVGAGI. CDR3 length: 14 residues. The CDR3 sequence is CASSYSARYTEAFF. CDR3 DNA: TGTGCCAGCAGTTACTCTGCGAGGTACACTGAAGCTTTCTTT.

The chain uses TRBV2 and TRBJ1-3; D is undetermined. The CDR3 totals 12 residues. Per germline, CDR1 SNHLY and CDR2 FYNNEI. V was pared by 2 bases and J by 4 bases, with 3 bases between. This CDR3 is CASSESGNTIYF. The CDR3 DNA reads as TGTGCCAGCAGTGAAAGCGGAAACACCATATATTTT.

This chain connects TRBV4-1 to TRBJ1-6, with D tentatively TRBD1 (5 bases). The V end was cut by 0 bases, the J end by 4 bases, with 7 bases between. The CDR3 totals 15 residues. The V gene's germline CDR1 is MGHRA and CDR2 YSYEKL. The DNA of the CDR3 is TGCGCCAGCAGCCAAGAACGGGGGTATAATTCACCCCTCCACTTT. This encodes CASSQERGYNSPLHF.